Detailed here is one T cell receptor (beta chain). What it recognizes is unknown. The sample is drawn from a study of T cell responses to AZD1222 COVID-19 vaccine. Whole-study findings and limits: Sampled repertoires all dated from after the peak T cell response. Donors were largely white British and mainly female; clonal diversity was possibly underestimated.

V was pared by 0 bases and J by 11 bases, with 11 bases between. Looked up from germline, CDR1 is SGDLS and CDR2 is YYNGEE. CDR3 length: 12 residues. The repertoire was sequenced with immunoSEQ multiplex PCR; TCRdb's copy has only in-frame clones and lacks some. The sample holds 140,000 or so clones, more than 90% seen once. This chain uses TRBV9 with TRBJ1-1; no firm D call. The TCR comes from an adult in good health. The sample in question was peripheral blood, obtained on day 0 of AZD1222 vaccination. The CDR3 reads CASSVGRPPAFF. The CDR3 region has the DNA TGTGCCAGCAGCGTAGGCCGCCCCCCGGCTTTCTTT.